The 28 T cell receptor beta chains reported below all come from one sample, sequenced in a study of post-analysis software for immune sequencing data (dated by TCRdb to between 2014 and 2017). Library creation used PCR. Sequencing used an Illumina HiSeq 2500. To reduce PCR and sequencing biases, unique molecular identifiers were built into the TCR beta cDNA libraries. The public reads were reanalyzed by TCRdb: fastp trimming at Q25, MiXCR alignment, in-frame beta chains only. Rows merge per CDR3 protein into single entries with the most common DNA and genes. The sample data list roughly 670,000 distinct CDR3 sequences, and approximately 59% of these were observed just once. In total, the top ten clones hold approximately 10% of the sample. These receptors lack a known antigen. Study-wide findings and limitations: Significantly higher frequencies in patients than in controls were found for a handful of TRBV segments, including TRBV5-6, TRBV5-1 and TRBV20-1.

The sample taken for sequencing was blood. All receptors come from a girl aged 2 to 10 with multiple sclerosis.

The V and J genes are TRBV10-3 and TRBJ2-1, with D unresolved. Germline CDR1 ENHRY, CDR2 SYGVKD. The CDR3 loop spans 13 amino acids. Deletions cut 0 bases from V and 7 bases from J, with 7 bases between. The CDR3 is CAISESVENEQFF. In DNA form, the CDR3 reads TGTGCCATCAGTGAGTCGGTCGAGAATGAGCAGTTCTTC.

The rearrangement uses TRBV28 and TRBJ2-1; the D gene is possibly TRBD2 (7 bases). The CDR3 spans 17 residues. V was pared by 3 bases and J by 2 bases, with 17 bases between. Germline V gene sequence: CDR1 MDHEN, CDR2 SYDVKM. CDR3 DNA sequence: TGTGCCAGCAGTTTCTCAGGGGTGGGGAGGGCCTACAATGAGCAGTTCTTC. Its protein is CASSFSGVGRAYNEQFF.

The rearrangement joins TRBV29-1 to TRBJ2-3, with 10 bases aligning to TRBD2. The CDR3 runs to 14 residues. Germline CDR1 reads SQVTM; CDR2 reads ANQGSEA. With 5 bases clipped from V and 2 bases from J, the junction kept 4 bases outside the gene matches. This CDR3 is CSVTSGISTDTQYF. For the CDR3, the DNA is TGCAGCGTTACTAGCGGGATCTCCACAGATACGCAGTATTTT.

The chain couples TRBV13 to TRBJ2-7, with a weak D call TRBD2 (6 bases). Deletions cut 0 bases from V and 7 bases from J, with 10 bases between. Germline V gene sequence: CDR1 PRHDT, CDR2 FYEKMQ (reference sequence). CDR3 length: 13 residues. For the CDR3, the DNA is TGTGCCAGCAGCTTAGGCCCTCGGGAGGAGCAGTACTTC. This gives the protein CASSLGPREEQYF.

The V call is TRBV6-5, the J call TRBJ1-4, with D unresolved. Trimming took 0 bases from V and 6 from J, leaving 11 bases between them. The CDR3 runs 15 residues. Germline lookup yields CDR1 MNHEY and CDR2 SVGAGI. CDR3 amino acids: CASSYSRTYYEKLFF. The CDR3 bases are TGTGCCAGCAGTTACTCCCGGACGTACTATGAAAAACTGTTTTTT.

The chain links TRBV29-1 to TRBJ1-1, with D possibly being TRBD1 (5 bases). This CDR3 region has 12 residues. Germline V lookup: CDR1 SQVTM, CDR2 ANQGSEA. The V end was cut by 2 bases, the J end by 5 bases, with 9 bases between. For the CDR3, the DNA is TGCAGCGTTGAAAGAGAGGGGACTGAAGCTTTCTTT. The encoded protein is CSVEREGTEAFF.

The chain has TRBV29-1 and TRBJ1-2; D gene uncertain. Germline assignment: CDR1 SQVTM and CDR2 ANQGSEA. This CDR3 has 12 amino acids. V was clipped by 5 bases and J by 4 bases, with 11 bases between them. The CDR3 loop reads CSVLTSSYGYTF. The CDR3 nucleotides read TGCAGCGTTCTGACTTCCTCCTATGGCTACACCTTC.

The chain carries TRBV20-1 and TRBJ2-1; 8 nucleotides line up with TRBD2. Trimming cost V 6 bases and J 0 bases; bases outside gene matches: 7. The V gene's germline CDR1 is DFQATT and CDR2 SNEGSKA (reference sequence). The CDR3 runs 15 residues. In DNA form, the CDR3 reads TGCAGTGCAAGGCAGCGGGGGCTCTCCTACAATGAGCAGTTCTTC. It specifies CSARQRGLSYNEQFF.

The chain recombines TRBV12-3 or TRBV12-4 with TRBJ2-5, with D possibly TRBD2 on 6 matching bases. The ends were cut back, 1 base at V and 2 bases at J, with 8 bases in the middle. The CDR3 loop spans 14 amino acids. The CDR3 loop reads CASSLVDYQETQYF. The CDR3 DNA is TGTGCCAGCAGTTTAGTGGACTATCAAGAGACCCAGTACTTC.

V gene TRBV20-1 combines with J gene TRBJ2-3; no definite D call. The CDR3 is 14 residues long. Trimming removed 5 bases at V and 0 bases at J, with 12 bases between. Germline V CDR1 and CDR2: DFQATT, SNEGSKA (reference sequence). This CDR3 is CSAATKTSTDTQYF. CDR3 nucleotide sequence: TGCAGTGCTGCGACAAAAACTAGCACAGATACGCAGTATTTT.

The CDR3 DNA reads as TGTGCCAGCAGTTTCCGACCCACGGGACAGCCTACCCAAGAGACCCAGTACTTC. Encoded protein: CASSFRPTGQPTQETQYF. This chain uses TRBV27 with TRBJ2-5; TRBD1 matches at 7 bases. Germline CDR1 and CDR2: MNHEY and SMNVEV (reference sequence). V shed 3 bases and J 1 base; nucleotides not matched to a gene: 14. CDR3 length: 18 residues.

CDR3 residues: CAWSVARGYNEQFF. The CDR3 DNA follows: TGTGCCTGGAGTGTAGCGCGGGGGTACAATGAGCAGTTCTTC. V is TRBV30 and J is TRBJ2-1; 7 bases map to TRBD2. V shed 0 bases and J 4 bases; nucleotides not matched to a gene: 3. The CDR3 is 14 residues long. CDR1 and CDR2 from the germline V gene are GTSNPN and SVGIG (reference sequence).

CDR3 DNA sequence: TGTGCCAGCAGTCGACTAGCGGGAGAATACGAGCAGTACTTC. Translating gives CASSRLAGEYEQYF. This chain joins TRBV28 and TRBJ2-7; 12 bases match TRBD2. The ends lost 5 bases at V and 4 bases at J; junction bases unmatched: 3. Germline-derived CDR1 and CDR2 are MDHEN and SYDVKM. The CDR3 runs 14 residues.

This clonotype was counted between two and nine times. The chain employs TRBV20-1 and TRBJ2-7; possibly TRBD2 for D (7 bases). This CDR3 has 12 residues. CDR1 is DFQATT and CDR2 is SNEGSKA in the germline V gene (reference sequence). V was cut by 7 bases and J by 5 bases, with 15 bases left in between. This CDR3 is CSVGGGSDEQYF. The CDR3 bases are TGCAGTGTTGGGGGGGGCTCGGACGAGCAGTACTTC.

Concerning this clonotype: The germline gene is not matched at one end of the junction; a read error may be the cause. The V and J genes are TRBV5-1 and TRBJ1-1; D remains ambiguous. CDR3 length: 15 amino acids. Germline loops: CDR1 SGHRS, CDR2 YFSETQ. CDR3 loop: CASSLYSEMNPEAFF. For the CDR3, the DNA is TGCGCCAGCAGCTTGTACAGTGAGATGAACCCTGAAGCTTTCTTT.

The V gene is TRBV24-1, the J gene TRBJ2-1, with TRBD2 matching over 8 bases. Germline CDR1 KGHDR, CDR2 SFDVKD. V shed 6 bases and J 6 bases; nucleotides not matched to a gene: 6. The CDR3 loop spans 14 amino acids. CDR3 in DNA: TGTGCCACCAGTTGGGGGACTAGTGGCAATGAGCAGTTCTTC. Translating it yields CATSWGTSGNEQFF.

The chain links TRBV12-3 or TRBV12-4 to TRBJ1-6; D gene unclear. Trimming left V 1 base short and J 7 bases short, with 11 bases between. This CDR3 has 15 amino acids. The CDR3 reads CASSLGAGWNSPLHF. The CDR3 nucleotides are TGTGCCAGCAGTTTAGGGGCGGGGTGGAATTCACCCCTCCACTTT.

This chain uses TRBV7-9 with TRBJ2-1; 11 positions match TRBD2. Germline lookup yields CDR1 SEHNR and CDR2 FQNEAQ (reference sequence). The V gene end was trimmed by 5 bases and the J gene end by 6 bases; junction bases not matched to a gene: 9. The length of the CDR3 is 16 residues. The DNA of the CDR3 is TGTGCCAGCAGCCCCTCCCCTGGGACTAGCGGCAATGAGCAGTTCTTC. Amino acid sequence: CASSPSPGTSGNEQFF.

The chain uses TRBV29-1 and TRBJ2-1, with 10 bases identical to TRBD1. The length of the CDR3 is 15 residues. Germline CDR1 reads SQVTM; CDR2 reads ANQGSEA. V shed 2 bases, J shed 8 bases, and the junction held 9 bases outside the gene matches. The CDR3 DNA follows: TGCAGCGTTGAAAACCGGGACAGGGGATGGGATGAGCAGTTCTTC. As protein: CSVENRDRGWDEQFF.

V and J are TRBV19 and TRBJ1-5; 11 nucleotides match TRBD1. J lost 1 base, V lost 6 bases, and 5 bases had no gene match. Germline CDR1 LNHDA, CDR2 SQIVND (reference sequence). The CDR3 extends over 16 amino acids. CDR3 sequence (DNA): TGTGCCAGTAGAGGGACAGGGGGTTTCAGCAATCAGCCCCAGCATTTT. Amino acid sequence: CASRGTGGFSNQPQHF.

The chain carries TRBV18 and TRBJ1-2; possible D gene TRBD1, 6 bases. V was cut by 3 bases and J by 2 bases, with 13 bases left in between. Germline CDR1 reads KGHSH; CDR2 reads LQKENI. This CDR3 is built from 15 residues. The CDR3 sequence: CASSPAGVENYGYTF. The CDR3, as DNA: TGTGCCAGCTCACCGGCAGGGGTTGAGAACTATGGCTACACCTTC.

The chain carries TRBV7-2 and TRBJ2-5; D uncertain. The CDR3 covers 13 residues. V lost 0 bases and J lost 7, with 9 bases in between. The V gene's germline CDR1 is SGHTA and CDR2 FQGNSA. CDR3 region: CASSLAASGTQYF. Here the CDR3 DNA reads TGTGCCAGCAGCTTAGCTGCTTCTGGGACCCAGTACTTC.

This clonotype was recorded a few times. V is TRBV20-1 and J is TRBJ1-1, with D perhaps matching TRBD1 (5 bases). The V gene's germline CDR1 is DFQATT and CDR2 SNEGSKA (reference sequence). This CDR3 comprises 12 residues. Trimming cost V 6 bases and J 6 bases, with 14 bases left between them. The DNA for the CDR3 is TGCAGTGCCCGGGGGGGAGACGCTGAAGCTTTCTTT. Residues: CSARGGDAEAFF.

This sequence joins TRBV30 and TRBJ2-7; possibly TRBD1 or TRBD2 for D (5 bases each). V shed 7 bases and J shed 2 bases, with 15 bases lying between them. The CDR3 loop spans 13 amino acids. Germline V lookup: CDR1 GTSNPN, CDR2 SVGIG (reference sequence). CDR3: CASRDRGPYEQYF. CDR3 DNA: TGTGCCTCCCGGGACCGGGGCCCCTACGAGCAGTACTTC.

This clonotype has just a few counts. DNA for the CDR3: TGTGCCAGCAGTTTATTTGGGACAGGGCATTGCACCTTC. This sequence encodes CASSLFGTGHCTF. The genes are TRBV12-3 or TRBV12-4 and TRBJ1-2; 9 bases match TRBD1. The J segment lost 13 bases and the V segment lost 2 bases, leaving 8 bases of the junction unmatched. CDR3 length: 13 amino acids.

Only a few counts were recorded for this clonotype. CDR3 sequence reads: CSAVLSGQGVAYGYTF. CDR3 DNA: TGCAGTGCGGTCCTTTCCGGACAGGGGGTTGCCTATGGCTACACCTTC. The gene calls are TRBV20-1 and TRBJ1-2; 10 bases line up with TRBD1. Germline V lookup: CDR1 DFQATT, CDR2 SNEGSKA (reference sequence). The CDR3 sequence is 16 residues long. With 6 bases clipped from V and 4 bases from J, the junction kept 14 bases outside the gene matches.

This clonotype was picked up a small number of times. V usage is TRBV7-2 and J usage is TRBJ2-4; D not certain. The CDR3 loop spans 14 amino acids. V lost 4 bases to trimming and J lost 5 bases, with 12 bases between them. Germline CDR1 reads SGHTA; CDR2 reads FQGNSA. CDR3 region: CASSSAANQNIQYF. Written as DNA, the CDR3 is TGTGCCAGCAGCTCCGCAGCGAACCAAAACATTCAGTACTTC. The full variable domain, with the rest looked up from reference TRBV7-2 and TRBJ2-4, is GAGVSQSPSNKVTEKGKDVELRCDPISGHTALYWYRQSLGQGLEFLIYFQGNSAPDKSGLPSDRFSAERTGGSVSTLTIQRTQQEDSAVYLCASSSAANQNIQYFGAGTRLSVL.

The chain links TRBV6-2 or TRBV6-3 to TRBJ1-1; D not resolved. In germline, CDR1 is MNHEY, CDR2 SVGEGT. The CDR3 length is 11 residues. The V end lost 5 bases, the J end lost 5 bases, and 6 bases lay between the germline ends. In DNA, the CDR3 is TGTGCCAGCAGTACTGGGACTGAAGCTTTCTTT. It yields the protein CASSTGTEAFF.